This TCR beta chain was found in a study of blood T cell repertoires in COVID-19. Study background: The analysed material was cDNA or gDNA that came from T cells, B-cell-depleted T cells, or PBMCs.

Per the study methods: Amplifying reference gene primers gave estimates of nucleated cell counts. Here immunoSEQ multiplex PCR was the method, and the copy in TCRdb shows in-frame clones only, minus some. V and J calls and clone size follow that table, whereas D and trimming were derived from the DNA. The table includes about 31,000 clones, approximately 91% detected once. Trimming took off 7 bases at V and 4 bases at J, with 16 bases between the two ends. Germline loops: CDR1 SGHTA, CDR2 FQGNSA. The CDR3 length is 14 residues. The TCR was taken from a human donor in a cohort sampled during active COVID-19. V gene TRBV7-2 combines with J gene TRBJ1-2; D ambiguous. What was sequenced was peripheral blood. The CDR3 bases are TGTGCCAGCACCGCGCCGGTCGGGTTCTATGGCTACACCTTC. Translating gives CASTAPVGFYGYTF.